The rows below give T cell receptor beta chains drawn from one sample of a study of blood T cell repertoires in COVID-19. Sequencing used immunoSEQ multiplex PCR; TCRdb keeps in-frame clones, though not all of them. The sample holds over 95,000 clones; around 89% are singletons and the top ten take approximately 19%. Sequencing was done on a sample of peripheral blood. The source of these receptors is a human donor with acute or convalescent COVID-19. The donor label of this sample is uncertain. CDR3s include the opening cysteine and the closing phenylalanine or tryptophan. D genes are given only for firm matches.

V,D,J,DNA,CDR3
TRBV28,.,TRBJ2-1,TGTGCCAGCAGTTACCAGGGTAGAAGTGAGCAGTTCTTC,CASSYQGRSEQFF
TRBV5-1,TRBD2,TRBJ2-1,TGCGCCAGTATGACTAGCGGGGGGCCCGCGGGGAATGAGCAGTTCTTC,CASMTSGGPAGNEQFF
TRBV5-8,TRBD2,TRBJ2-5,TGTGCCAGCAGCTTGAAACTAGCGGGAGTGGAGACCCAGTACTTC,CASSLKLAGVETQYF
TRBV6-5,.,TRBJ1-5,TGTGCCAGCAGTTACTCGAGTTACCAGCCCCAGCATTTT,CASSYSSYQPQHF
TRBV6-2/TRBV6-3,TRBD1,TRBJ1-5,TGTGCCAGCAGTTGGGACAGGGAAGGAAATCAGCCCCAGCATTTT,CASSWDREGNQPQHF
TRBV11-1,.,TRBJ2-5,TGTGCCAGCAGCCCAAACTCCGGGACACAAGAGACCCAGTACTTC,CASSPNSGTQETQYF
TRBV30,TRBD1,TRBJ2-1,TGTGCCTGGAGCCAAGATCCGGGACAGGGGGCTTGGGATGAGCAGTTCTTC,CAWSQDPGQGAWDEQFF
TRBV6-5,TRBD1,TRBJ1-2,TGTGCCAGCAGTTACCAAGGGACAGTGCGGGGTGATGGCTACACCTTC,CASSYQGTVRGDGYTF
TRBV18,.,TRBJ1-4,TGTGCCAGCTCACCACCAGGCGGAGCCATAGGTGAAAAACTGTTTTTT,CASSPPGGAIGEKLFF
TRBV28,TRBD1,TRBJ1-2,TGTGCCAGCAGCTTCCGGGACAGGGGGCTTGGCTACACCTTC,CASSFRDRGLGYTF
TRBV2,TRBD1,TRBJ1-2,TGTGCCAGGGGACAGAACTATGGCTACACCTTC,CARGQNYGYTF
TRBV19,TRBD2,TRBJ2-1,TGTGCCAGTAGTATCGGGTTAGCGGGAGGCTACAATGAGCAGTTCTTC,CASSIGLAGGYNEQFF
TRBV6-2/TRBV6-3,.,TRBJ1-5,TGTGCCAGCAGTCACCCGGGTCAGCCCCAGCATTTT,CASSHPGQPQHF
TRBV19,TRBD1,TRBJ1-1,TGTGCCAGTAGTTGGAGGGGGCGAAGAACTGAAGCTTTCTTT,CASSWRGRRTEAFF
TRBV7-2,.,TRBJ1-4,TGTGCCAGCAGCCTCCAGCAGGGCGAAAAACTGTTTTTT,CASSLQQGEKLFF
TRBV6-5,TRBD1,TRBJ2-7,TGTGCCAGCAGTCCAGGGACAGGACGCTACGAGCAGTACTTC,CASSPGTGRYEQYF
TRBV5-1,.,TRBJ2-2,TGCGCCAGCAGCTTGGGGAGTCGGGGGTACGCCGGGGAGCTGTTTTTT,CASSLGSRGYAGELFF
TRBV7-2,.,TRBJ1-6,TGTGCCAGCAGCTTAGAGCCGTATAATTCACCCCTCCACTTT,CASSLEPYNSPLHF